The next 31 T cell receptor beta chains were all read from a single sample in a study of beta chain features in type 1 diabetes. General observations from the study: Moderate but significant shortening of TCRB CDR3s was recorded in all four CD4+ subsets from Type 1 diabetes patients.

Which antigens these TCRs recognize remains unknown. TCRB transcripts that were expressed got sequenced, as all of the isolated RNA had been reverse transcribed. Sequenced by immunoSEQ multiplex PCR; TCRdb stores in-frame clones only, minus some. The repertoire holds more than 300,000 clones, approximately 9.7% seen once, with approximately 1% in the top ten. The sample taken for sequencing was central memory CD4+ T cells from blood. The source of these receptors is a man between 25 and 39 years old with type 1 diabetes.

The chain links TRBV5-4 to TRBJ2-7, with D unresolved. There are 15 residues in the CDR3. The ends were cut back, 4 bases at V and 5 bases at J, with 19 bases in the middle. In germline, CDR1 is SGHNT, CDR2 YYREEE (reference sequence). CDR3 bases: TGTGCCAGCAGCGGACCCGAATGGGGTGTCGACGAGCAGTACTTC. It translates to CASSGPEWGVDEQYF.

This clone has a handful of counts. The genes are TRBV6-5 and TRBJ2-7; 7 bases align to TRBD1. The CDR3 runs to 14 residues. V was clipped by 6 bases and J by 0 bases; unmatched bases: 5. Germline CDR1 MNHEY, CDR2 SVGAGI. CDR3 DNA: TGTGCCAGCAGAGACACAGGGGCCTCCTACGAGCAGTACTTC. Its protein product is CASRDTGASYEQYF.

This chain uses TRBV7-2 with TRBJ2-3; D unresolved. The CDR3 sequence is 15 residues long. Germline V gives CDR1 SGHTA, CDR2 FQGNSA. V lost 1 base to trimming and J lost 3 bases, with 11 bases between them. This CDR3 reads CASSLGGPRTDTQYF. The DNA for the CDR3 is TGTGCCAGCAGCTTAGGCGGTCCTCGAACAGATACGCAGTATTTT.

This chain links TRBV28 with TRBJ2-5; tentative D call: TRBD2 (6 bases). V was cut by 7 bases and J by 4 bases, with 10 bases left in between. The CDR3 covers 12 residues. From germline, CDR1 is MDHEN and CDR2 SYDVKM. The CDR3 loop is CASNWRGETQYF. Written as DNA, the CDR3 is TGTGCCAGCAACTGGCGGGGAGAGACCCAGTACTTC.

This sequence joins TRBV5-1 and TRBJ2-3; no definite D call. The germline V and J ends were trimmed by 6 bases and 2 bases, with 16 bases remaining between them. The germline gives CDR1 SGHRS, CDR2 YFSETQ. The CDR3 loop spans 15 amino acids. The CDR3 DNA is TGCGCCAGCACCCAATTCCCGGACGCCACAGATACGCAGTATTTT. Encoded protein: CASTQFPDATDTQYF.

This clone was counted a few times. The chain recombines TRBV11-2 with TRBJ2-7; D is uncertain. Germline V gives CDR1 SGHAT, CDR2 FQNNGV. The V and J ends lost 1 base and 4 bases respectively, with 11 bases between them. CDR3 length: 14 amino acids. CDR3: CASSLGQLSYEQYF. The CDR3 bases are TGTGCCAGCAGCTTAGGGCAGTTGTCGTACGAGCAGTACTTC.

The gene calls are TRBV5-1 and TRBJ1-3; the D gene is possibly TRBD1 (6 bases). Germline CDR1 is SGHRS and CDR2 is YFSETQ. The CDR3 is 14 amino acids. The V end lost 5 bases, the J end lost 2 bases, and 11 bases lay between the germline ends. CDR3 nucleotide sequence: TGCGCCAGCAGTGACGGGGACACTGGAAACACCATATATTTT. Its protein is CASSDGDTGNTIYF.

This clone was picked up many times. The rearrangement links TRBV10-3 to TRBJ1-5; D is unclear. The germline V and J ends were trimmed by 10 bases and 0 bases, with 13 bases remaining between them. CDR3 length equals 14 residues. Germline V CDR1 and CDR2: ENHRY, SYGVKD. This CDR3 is CATLPAYSNQPQHF. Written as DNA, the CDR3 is TGTGCCACCCTACCCGCATATAGCAATCAGCCCCAGCATTTT.

The CDR3 nucleotides read TGTGCCAGTAAAATGGGACAGGGACCATATGGCTACACCTTC. Amino acids: CASKMGQGPYGYTF. The V call is TRBV19, the J call TRBJ1-2; 9 bases align to TRBD1. This CDR3 comprises 14 residues. The V segment lost 7 bases and the J segment 5 bases; nucleotides outside the gene matches: 8. Germline CDR1 LNHDA, CDR2 SQIVND (reference sequence).

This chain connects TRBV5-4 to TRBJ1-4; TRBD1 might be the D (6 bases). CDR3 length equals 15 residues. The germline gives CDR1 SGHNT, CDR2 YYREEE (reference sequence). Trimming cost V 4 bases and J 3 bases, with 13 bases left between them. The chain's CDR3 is CASSIGTPANEKLFF. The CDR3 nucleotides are TGTGCCAGCAGCATTGGGACACCCGCTAATGAAAAACTGTTTTTT.

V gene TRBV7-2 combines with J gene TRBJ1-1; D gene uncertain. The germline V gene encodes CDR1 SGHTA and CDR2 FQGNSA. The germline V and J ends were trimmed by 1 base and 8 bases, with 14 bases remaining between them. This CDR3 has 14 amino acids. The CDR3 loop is CASSLVGRGSEAFF. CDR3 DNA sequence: TGTGCCAGCAGCTTAGTCGGGCGGGGATCAGAAGCTTTCTTT.

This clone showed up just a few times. For the CDR3, the DNA is TGTGCCAGCAGTGCTAGGACAGGCGGAAGCTATTCACCCCTCCACTTT. Its protein product is CASSARTGGSYSPLHF. The chain combines TRBV7-9 with TRBJ1-6; 7 nucleotides agree with TRBD1. The CDR3 runs to 16 residues. With V trimmed by 6 bases and J by 8 bases, 13 bases remained unmatched. Germline CDR1 reads SEHNR; CDR2 reads FQNEAQ (reference sequence).

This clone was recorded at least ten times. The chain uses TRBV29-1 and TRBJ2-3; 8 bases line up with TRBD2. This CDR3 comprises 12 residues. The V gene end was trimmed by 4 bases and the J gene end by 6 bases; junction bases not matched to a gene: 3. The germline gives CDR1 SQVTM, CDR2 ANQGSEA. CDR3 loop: CSVVGGADTQYF. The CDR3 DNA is TGCAGCGTTGTCGGGGGGGCGGATACGCAGTATTTT.

The CDR3 DNA follows: TGTGCCTGGAGTCGAAACGGTGGGTACGAGCAGTACTTC. Protein: CAWSRNGGYEQYF. The gene calls are TRBV30 and TRBJ2-7, with unresolved D. CDR1 is GTSNPN and CDR2 is SVGIG in the germline V gene (reference sequence). Deletions cut 2 bases from V and 4 bases from J, with 12 bases between. This CDR3 is 13 amino acids long. The full variable domain, rest sourced from reference TRBV30 and TRBJ2-7, is SQTIHQWPATLVQPVGSPLSLECTVEGTSNPNLYWYRQAAGRGLQLLFYSVGIGQISSEVPQNLSASRPQDRQFILSSKKLLLSDSGFYLCAWSRNGGYEQYFGPGTRLTVT.

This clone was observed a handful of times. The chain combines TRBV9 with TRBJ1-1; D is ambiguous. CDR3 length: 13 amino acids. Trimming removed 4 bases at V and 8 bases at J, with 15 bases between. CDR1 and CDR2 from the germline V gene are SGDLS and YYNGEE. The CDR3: CASSPVPGKEAFF. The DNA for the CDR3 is TGTGCCAGCAGCCCCGTACCGGGAAAAGAAGCTTTCTTT.

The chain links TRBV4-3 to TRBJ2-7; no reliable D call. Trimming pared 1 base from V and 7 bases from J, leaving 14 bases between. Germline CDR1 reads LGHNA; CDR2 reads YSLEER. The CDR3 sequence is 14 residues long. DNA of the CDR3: TGCGCCAGCAGCCAAGGCGAAGGCTTCGGGGAGCAGTACTTC. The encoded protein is CASSQGEGFGEQYF.

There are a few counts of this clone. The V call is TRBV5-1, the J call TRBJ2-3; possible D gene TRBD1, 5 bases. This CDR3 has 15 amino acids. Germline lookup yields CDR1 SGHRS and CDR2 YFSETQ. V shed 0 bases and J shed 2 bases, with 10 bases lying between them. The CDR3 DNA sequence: TGCGCCAGCAGCTTGGGAAGACAGACCACAGATACGCAGTATTTT. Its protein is CASSLGRQTTDTQYF.

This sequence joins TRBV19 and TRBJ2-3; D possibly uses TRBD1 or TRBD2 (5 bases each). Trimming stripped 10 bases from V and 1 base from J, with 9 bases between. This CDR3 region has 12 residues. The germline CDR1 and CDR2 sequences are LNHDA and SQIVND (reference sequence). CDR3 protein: CAMGTGTDTQYF. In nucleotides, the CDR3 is TGTGCCATGGGGACGGGCACAGATACGCAGTATTTT.

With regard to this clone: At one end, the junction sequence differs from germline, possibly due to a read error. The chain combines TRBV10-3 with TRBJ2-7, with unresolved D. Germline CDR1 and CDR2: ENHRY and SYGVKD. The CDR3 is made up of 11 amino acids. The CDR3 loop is CAIRESREQYF. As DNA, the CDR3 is TGTGCCATCAGGGAGTCAAGAGAGCAGTACTTC.

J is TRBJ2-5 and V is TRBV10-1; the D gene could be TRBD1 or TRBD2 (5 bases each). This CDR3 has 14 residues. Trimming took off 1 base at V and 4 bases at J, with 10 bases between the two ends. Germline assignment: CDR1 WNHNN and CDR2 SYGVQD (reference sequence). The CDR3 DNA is TGCGCCAGCAGTGAGTGGGGACGGGGAGAGACCCAGTACTTC. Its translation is CASSEWGRGETQYF.

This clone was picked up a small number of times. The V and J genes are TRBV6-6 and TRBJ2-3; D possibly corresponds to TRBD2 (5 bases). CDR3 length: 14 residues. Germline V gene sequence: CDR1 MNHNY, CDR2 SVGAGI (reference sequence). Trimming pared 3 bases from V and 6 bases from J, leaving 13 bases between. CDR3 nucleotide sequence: TGTGCCAGCAGTTATCGGGGAACGAGGGATACGCAGTATTTT. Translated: CASSYRGTRDTQYF.

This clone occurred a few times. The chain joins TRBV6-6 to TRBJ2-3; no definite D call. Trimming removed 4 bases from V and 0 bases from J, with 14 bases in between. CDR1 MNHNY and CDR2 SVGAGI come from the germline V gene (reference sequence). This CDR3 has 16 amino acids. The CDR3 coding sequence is TGTGCCAGCAGTTTATCCGGACGAGCTAGCACAGATACGCAGTATTTT. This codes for CASSLSGRASTDTQYF.

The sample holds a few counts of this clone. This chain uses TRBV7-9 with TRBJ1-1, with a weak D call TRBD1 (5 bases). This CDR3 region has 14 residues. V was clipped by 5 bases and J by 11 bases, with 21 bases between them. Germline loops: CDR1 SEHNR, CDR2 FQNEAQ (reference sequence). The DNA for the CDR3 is TGTGCCAGCAGCCCCTTAGGTAGGGGTCGGATGGCTTTCTTT. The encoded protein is CASSPLGRGRMAFF.

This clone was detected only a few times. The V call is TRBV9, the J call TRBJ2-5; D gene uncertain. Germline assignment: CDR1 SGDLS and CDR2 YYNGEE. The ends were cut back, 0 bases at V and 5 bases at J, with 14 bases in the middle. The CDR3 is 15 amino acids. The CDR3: CASSVDSASVETQYF. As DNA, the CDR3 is TGTGCCAGCAGCGTAGATTCGGCCAGCGTCGAGACCCAGTACTTC.

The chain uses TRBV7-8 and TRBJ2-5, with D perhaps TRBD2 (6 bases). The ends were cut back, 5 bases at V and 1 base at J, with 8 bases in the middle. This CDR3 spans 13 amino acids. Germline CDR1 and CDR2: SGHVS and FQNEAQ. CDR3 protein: CASSLGGQETQYF. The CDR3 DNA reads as TGTGCCAGCAGCCTCGGGGGCCAAGAGACCCAGTACTTC.

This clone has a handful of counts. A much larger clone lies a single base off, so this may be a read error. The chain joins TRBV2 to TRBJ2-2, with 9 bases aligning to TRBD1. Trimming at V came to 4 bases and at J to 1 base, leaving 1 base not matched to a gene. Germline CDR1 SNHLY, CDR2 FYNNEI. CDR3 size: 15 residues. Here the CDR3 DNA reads TGTGCCAGCAGTGCGGACAGGGGGAACACCGGGGAGCTGTTTTTT. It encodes CASSADRGNTGELFF.

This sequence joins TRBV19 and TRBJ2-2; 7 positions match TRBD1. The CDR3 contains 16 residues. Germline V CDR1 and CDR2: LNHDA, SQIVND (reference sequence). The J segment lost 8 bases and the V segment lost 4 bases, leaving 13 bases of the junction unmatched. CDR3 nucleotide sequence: TGTGCCAGTAGTAGCCCCCCTACAGGGGCGGAAGGGGAGCTGTTTTTT. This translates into CASSSPPTGAEGELFF. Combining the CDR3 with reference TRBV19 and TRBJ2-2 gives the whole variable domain DGGITQSPKYLFRKEGQNVTLSCEQNLNHDAMYWYRQDPGQGLRLIYYSQIVNDFQKGDIAEGYSVSREKKESFPLTVTSAQKNPTAFYLCASSSPPTGAEGELFFGEGSRLTVL.

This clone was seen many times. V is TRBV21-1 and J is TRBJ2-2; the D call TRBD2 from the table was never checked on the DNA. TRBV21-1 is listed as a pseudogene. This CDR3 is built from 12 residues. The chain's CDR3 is CASSKFPKELFF. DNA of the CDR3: TGTGCCAGCAGCAAATTTCCTAAGGAGCTGTTTTTT.

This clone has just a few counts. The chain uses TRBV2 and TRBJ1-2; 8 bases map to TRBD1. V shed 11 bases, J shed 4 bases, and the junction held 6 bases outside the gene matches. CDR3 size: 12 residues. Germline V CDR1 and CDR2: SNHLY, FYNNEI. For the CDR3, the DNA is TGTGCCTCAACGGACAGGGCCTATGGCTACACCTTC. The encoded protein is CASTDRAYGYTF.

The CDR3 bases are TGCGCCAGCAGCTTGGTTGTGGCCAACGTCCTGACTTTC. Amino acid sequence: CASSLVVANVLTF. The chain is built from TRBV5-1 and TRBJ2-6; no clear D gene. Trimming took 0 bases from V and 6 from J, leaving 4 bases between them. Germline V gene sequence: CDR1 SGHRS, CDR2 YFSETQ. This CDR3 comprises 13 residues.

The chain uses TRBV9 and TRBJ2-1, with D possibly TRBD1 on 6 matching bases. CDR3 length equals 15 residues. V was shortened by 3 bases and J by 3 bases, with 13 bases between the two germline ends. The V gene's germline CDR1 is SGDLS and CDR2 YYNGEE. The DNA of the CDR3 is TGTGCCAGCAGCGAGGGGGACGCTCTCTACAATGAGCAGTTCTTC. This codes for CASSEGDALYNEQFF.